Listed here are 10 T cell receptor beta chains from one sample, sequenced in a study of T cell repertoires in cytomegalovirus infection. TCRdb recomputed calls from the reads with MiXCR, one row per CDR3 protein. The sample yields around 630,000 distinct CDR3 sequences, 20% to 30% seen once. Source material: CD8+ T cells from PBMCs. The receptors originated from a human donor in good health (CMV status not recorded). Some clones in this sample may be carry-over from other donors' samples.

At least ten counts were recorded for this clonotype. The chain uses TRBV6-6 and TRBJ2-7; D call uncertain. Trimming took off 2 bases at V and 2 bases at J, with 7 bases between the two ends. CDR3 length equals 13 residues. Germline V CDR1 and CDR2: MNHNY, SVGAGI (reference sequence). The CDR3 spells CASSYGLTYEQYV. The CDR3 nucleotides are TGTGCCAGCAGTTACGGCCTCACCTACGAGCAGTACGTC.

This clonotype was recorded at least ten times. The chain recombines TRBV7-9 with TRBJ2-2, with D perhaps assigned TRBD1 or TRBD2 (5 bases each). V was cut by 5 bases and J by 6 bases, with 16 bases left in between. In germline, CDR1 is SEHNR, CDR2 FQNEAQ (reference sequence). CDR3 size: 15 residues. CDR3 bases: TGTGCCAGCAGCACCGACGGGGCCGTGGCCGGGGAGCTGTTTTTT. Its translation: CASSTDGAVAGELFF.

V usage is TRBV10-3 and J usage is TRBJ2-5, with D maybe TRBD1 (6 bases). This CDR3 has 15 residues. The germline gives CDR1 ENHRY, CDR2 SYGVKD. The V gene lost 2 bases and the J gene lost 3 bases, with 13 bases spanning the gap. The CDR3 loop reads CAISEGGRPEETQYF. CDR3 nucleotide sequence: TGTGCCATCAGTGAGGGGGGCCGTCCCGAAGAGACCCAGTACTTC.

CDR3 amino acids: CASSLPTQGYHEQYV. The CDR3 coding sequence is TGTGCCAGCAGCTTACCAACACAGGGGTATCACGAGCAGTACGTC. This sequence joins TRBV7-8 and TRBJ2-7; 7 bases line up with TRBD1. This CDR3 is 15 amino acids long. Germline V gene sequence: CDR1 SGHVS, CDR2 FQNEAQ. V dropped 2 bases and J dropped 5; count of bases not matched to a gene: 9.

Comment on this clonotype: A read error may account for a junction end that differs from germline. This chain connects TRBV11-2 to TRBJ2-1; no definite D call. The CDR3 is 8 amino acids. Looked up from germline, CDR1 is SGHAT and CDR2 is FQNNGV. CDR3 DNA: TGTGCCAGCAGCTTATCAGACTTC. Its translation: CASSLSDF.

The chain links TRBV28 to TRBJ2-1; tentative D call: TRBD1 (5 bases). V lost 3 bases and J 2 bases, leaving 11 bases between the germline ends. Germline V lookup: CDR1 MDHEN, CDR2 SYDVKM. The CDR3 sequence is 15 residues long. CDR3 DNA sequence: TGTGCCAGCAGTTTCCGAATAGGGGCCTACAATGAGCAGTTCTTC. Amino acid sequence: CASSFRIGAYNEQFF. The full variable domain, its missing parts supplied by reference TRBV28 and TRBJ2-1, is DVKVTQSSRYLVKRTGEKVFLECVQDMDHENMFWYRQDPGLGLRLIYFSYDVKMKEKGDIPEGYSVSREKKERFSLILESASTNQTSMYLCASSFRIGAYNEQFFGPGTRLTVL.

V and J are TRBV5-5 and TRBJ2-1; D unclear. This CDR3 has 15 amino acids. V was clipped by 1 base and J by 8 bases, with 16 bases between them. Germline CDR1 is SGHKS and CDR2 is YYEKEE (reference sequence). CDR3 nucleotides: TGTGCCAGCAGCTTGTTCCTCCCTGTACCCGATGAGCAGTTCTTC. Translation: CASSLFLPVPDEQFF.

As DNA, the CDR3 is TGTGCCAGCAGCTGGACGGAGCCAAGCTCCTACAATGAGCAGTTCTTC. It is translated as CASSWTEPSSYNEQFF. The chain employs TRBV7-4 and TRBJ2-1; no clear D. Germline-derived CDR1 and CDR2 are SGHVT and SQSDAQ. V dropped 4 bases and J dropped 0 bases, with 13 bases sitting between them. CDR3 length: 16 residues.

This clonotype appeared many times. This chain uses TRBV7-2 with TRBJ2-5, with TRBD2 matching 8 bases. Germline V lookup: CDR1 SGHTA, CDR2 FQGNSA. Trimming took 7 bases from V and 5 from J; bases not matched to a gene: 3. The CDR3 is made up of 12 amino acids. The CDR3 is CASIPGGETQYF. The CDR3 nucleotides are TGTGCCAGCATCCCGGGAGGGGAGACCCAGTACTTC.

The chain couples TRBV20-1 to TRBJ2-7, with no clear D. This CDR3 is built from 13 residues. CDR1 and CDR2 (germline): DFQATT, SNEGSKA (reference sequence). The germline V and J ends were trimmed by 3 bases and 2 bases, with 11 bases remaining between them. The CDR3 loop reads CSARSLYAYEQYV. As DNA, the CDR3 is TGCAGTGCTAGGTCGCTATATGCCTACGAGCAGTACGTC.